The 26 T cell receptor beta chains listed next were all sequenced from one sample in a study of low-dose radiotherapy and immunotherapy resistance in tumors. With TRAV- and TRBV-specific primers, first-strand cDNA was made, covering the alpha and beta chains. A constant-region primer paired with the V-primer adapter amplified TCRs over about 20 PCR cycles. TCRdb reprocessed the reads via MiXCR and lists one record per CDR3 protein. The sample consists of 55,000 to 70,000 distinct CDR3 sequences, approximately 25% of them appearing once. The time point denotes: before trial treatment. The sample consisted of PBMCs, taken before treatment. Every receptor here comes from a male donor with prostate cancer.

Ten or more counts support this clonotype. This chain uses TRBV27 with TRBJ2-7; perhaps D is TRBD1 or TRBD2 (6 bases each). V lost 4 bases, J lost 5 bases, and 18 bases lay in between. The CDR3 consists of 15 residues. CDR1 is MNHEY and CDR2 is SMNVEV in the germline V gene (reference sequence). CDR3 bases: TGTGCCAGCAGTTCTTCTCCCCTTGGGGGGCACGAGCAGTACTTC. The encoded protein is CASSSSPLGGHEQYF.

The DNA for the CDR3 is TGCAGTGCAAGCACTGCAAATACGCAGTATTTT. It encodes CSASTANTQYF. V gene TRBV20-1 combines with J gene TRBJ2-3; no reliable D call. Germline CDR1 and CDR2: DFQATT and SNEGSKA (reference sequence). Between the trimmed V and J ends, which lost 6 bases and 7 bases, there was a span of 11 bases. This CDR3 spans 11 amino acids.

On this clonotype: This sequence is one base from a far larger clone and is likely a read error. V gene TRBV15 combines with J gene TRBJ2-1; D is uncertain. V was pared by 5 bases and J by 10 bases, with 12 bases between. The germline V gene encodes CDR1 LNHNV and CDR2 YYDKDF (reference sequence). CDR3 length equals 12 residues. This CDR3 reads CATSPGREEQFF. The CDR3 DNA is TGTGCCACCAGCCCGGGCCGTGAGGAGCAGTTCTTC.

The chain joins TRBV12-3 or TRBV12-4 to TRBJ2-1; tentatively, D is TRBD1 (6 bases). V lost 3 bases and J lost 0, with 9 bases in between. CDR3 length: 15 residues. CDR3 amino acids: CASSFTGTSYNEQFF. The CDR3 DNA reads as TGTGCCAGCAGTTTCACAGGGACCTCCTACAATGAGCAGTTCTTC.

The gene calls are TRBV12-3 or TRBV12-4 and TRBJ1-5, with D uncertain. V lost 6 bases and J lost 1, with 10 bases in between. The CDR3 extends over 14 amino acids. The CDR3 DNA reads TGTGCCAGCAGGGAGACCGGGAGCAATCAGCCCCAGCATTTT. Residues: CASRETGSNQPQHF.

The table lists this clonotype with many counts. This chain links TRBV15 with TRBJ2-7; D possibly uses TRBD1 or TRBD2 (5 bases each). CDR1 and CDR2 (germline): LNHNV, YYDKDF (reference sequence). V lost 0 bases to trimming and J lost 3 bases, with 18 bases between them. This CDR3 is built from 17 residues. In nucleotides, the CDR3 is TGTGCCACCAGCAGAGAGAAGGGACGGGGCATTCTCTACGAGCAGTACTTC. Protein: CATSREKGRGILYEQYF.

This clonotype was seen ten or more times. The genes are TRBV19 and TRBJ2-3; TRBD2 matches at 9 bases. V lost 5 bases to trimming and J lost 0 bases; unmatched junction nucleotides: 9. This CDR3 comprises 17 residues. Per the germline V gene, CDR1 is LNHDA and CDR2 is SQIVND (reference sequence). The CDR3 DNA reads TGTGCCAGTAGTCTACCATTAGCGGGGGCTAGCACAGATACGCAGTATTTT. It specifies CASSLPLAGASTDTQYF.

The table lists this clonotype with many counts. V gene TRBV15 combines with J gene TRBJ2-7; no clear D gene. This CDR3 is 14 amino acids long. Germline V lookup: CDR1 LNHNV, CDR2 YYDKDF (reference sequence). V shed 0 bases and J shed 7 bases, with 13 bases lying between them. Here the CDR3 reads CATSRDATVREQYF. The CDR3 bases are TGTGCCACCAGCAGAGATGCGACCGTCCGGGAGCAGTACTTC.

The V and J genes are TRBV28 and TRBJ2-3; D remains ambiguous. The germline V gene has CDR1 MDHEN and CDR2 SYDVKM. Trimming left V 9 bases short and J 5 bases short, with 9 bases between. There are 11 residues in the CDR3. The CDR3 protein is CASLRLDTQYF. The CDR3 DNA reads TGTGCCAGTCTCAGGCTAGATACGCAGTATTTT.

V is TRBV5-5 and J is TRBJ2-1; D possibly corresponds to TRBD2 (6 bases). This CDR3 has 13 residues. CDR1 is SGHKS, CDR2 YYEKEE, per germline (reference sequence). The ends were cut back, 2 bases at V and 8 bases at J, with 11 bases in the middle. The CDR3 DNA follows: TGTGCCAGCAGCTTCGCGGGGCGCGATGAGCAGTTCTTC. The encoded protein is CASSFAGRDEQFF.

This clonotype was counted ten times or more. The chain combines TRBV6-7 with TRBJ2-1; 10 positions agree with TRBD2. TRBV6-7 falls under the ORF class, with uncertain function. Losses at the gene ends were 6 bases for V and 9 bases for J; bases not matched to a gene: 11. The CDR3 has 15 amino acids. CDR3 residues: CASSVCLAGVAEQFF. CDR3 nucleotide sequence: TGTGCCAGCAGCGTTTGCCTAGCGGGAGTGGCTGAGCAGTTCTTC.

Concerning this clonotype: A read error is the likely source, as a far larger clone sits one nucleotide away. No conserved phenylalanine or tryptophan ends this CDR3, so it is likely a read error. V and J are TRBV6-5 and TRBJ2-1, with a weak D call TRBD1 (6 bases). CDR3 length equals 15 residues. Germline V gene lookup returns CDR1 MNHEY and CDR2 SVGAGI. V lost 5 bases to trimming and J lost 2 bases, with 13 bases between them. The CDR3 DNA is TGTGCCAGCAGTGAGCTGACAGGCACCTACAATGAGCAGTTCTGC. Its translation: CASSELTGTYNEQFC.

The V call is TRBV18, the J call TRBJ2-3; D may be TRBD1 (5 bases). The V gene lost 3 bases and the J gene lost 0 bases, with 16 bases spanning the gap. The germline V gene has CDR1 KGHSH and CDR2 LQKENI. The CDR3 spans 17 residues. CDR3 in amino acids: CASSPWLGRASTDTQYF. DNA for the CDR3: TGTGCCAGCTCACCGTGGTTGGGCAGGGCTAGCACAGATACGCAGTATTTT.

Details on this clonotype: This likely stems from a read error, as it lies one base from a far larger clone. V and J are TRBV27 and TRBJ1-1, with TRBD1 matching 8 bases. The CDR3 is 15 amino acids. The V and J ends lost 4 bases and 6 bases, in that order; junction bases with no gene match: 10. Germline-derived CDR1 and CDR2 are MNHEY and SMNVEV (reference sequence). The CDR3 nucleotides read TGTGCCAGCAGTTGGACAGGGAGGATGGGCTCTGAAGCTTTCTTT. This sequence encodes CASSWTGRMGSEAFF.

This clonotype was seen repeatedly, ten times or more. The chain recombines TRBV6-2 or TRBV6-3 with TRBJ2-5; the match to TRBD2 covers 8 bases. V lost 9 bases, J lost 5 bases, and 11 bases stayed unmatched. The CDR3 is 14 amino acids. Germline V gene lookup returns CDR1 MNHEY and CDR2 SVGEGT. The CDR3: CASDGGASWETQYF. CDR3 DNA: TGTGCCAGTGACGGGGGGGCCTCCTGGGAGACCCAGTACTTC.

At least ten counts were recorded for this clonotype. The J gene is TRBJ2-1, the V gene TRBV2, with D maybe TRBD1 (5 bases). Trimming removed 1 base from V and 6 bases from J, with 7 bases in between. Germline values: CDR1 SNHLY, CDR2 FYNNEI. This CDR3 comprises 13 residues. The CDR3 coding sequence is TGTGCCAGCAGTGAAGGACAGATCAATGAGCAGTTCTTC. Translating gives CASSEGQINEQFF.

The CDR3 DNA is TGCAGCGTTGAAGGAGGGGCGGGCAACACTGAAGCTTTCTTT. Its protein product is CSVEGGAGNTEAFF. The J gene is TRBJ1-1, the V gene TRBV29-1; a possible D gene is TRBD1 (5 bases). Germline values: CDR1 SQVTM, CDR2 ANQGSEA. The CDR3 is made up of 14 amino acids. V lost 1 base and J lost 2, with 11 bases in between.

Worth noting for this clonotype: A far larger clone is one nucleotide away, so this likely arose from a read error. The chain recombines TRBV28 with TRBJ2-1; tentatively, D is TRBD2 (6 bases). CDR3 length: 12 residues. CDR1 and CDR2 from the germline V gene are MDHEN and SYDVKM. The germline V and J ends were trimmed by 10 bases and 13 bases, with 20 bases remaining between them. The CDR3 DNA reads TGTGCCATAGGCGGGAACCAAGAGACCCAGTTCTTC. Translating it yields CAIGGNQETQFF.

At least ten counts were recorded for this clonotype. The chain joins TRBV5-1 to TRBJ2-6; TRBD2 might be the D (6 bases). The length of the CDR3 is 15 residues. Trimming removed 3 bases from V and 1 base from J, with 8 bases in between. The germline gives CDR1 SGHRS, CDR2 YFSETQ. Written as DNA, the CDR3 is TGCGCCAGCAGCTCGGAGGGATCTGGGGCCAACGTCCTGACTTTC. It yields the protein CASSSEGSGANVLTF. Variable domain in full (rest from reference TRBV5-1 and TRBJ2-6): KAGVTQTPRYLIKTRGQQVTLSCSPISGHRSVSWYQQTPGQGLQFLFEYFSETQRNKGNFPGRFSGRQFSNSRSEMNVSTLELGDSALYLCASSSEGSGANVLTFGAGSRLTVL.

This clonotype occurred many times. The CDR3 here is CASSGGQGQSTDTQYF. The DNA for the CDR3 is TGTGCCAGCAGCGGGGGACAGGGCCAGTCGACAGATACGCAGTATTTT. The chain is built from TRBV2 and TRBJ2-3; 9 positions match TRBD1. The CDR3 is made up of 16 amino acids. CDR1 and CDR2 (germline): SNHLY, FYNNEI. The ends lost 6 bases at V and 3 bases at J; junction bases unmatched: 10.

This clonotype has a count of ten or more. CDR3 in amino acids: CASSLGLAGLGRGANVLTF. The CDR3, as DNA: TGTGCCAGCAGCTTGGGACTAGCGGGACTCGGGAGAGGGGCCAACGTCCTGACTTTC. This chain uses TRBV5-4 with TRBJ2-6, with 11 bases identical to TRBD2. The V gene's germline CDR1 is SGHNT and CDR2 YYREEE (reference sequence). J was trimmed by 4 bases and V by 0 bases; bases with no gene match: 9. This CDR3 contains 19 residues.

The table lists this clonotype with many counts. The gene calls are TRBV29-1 and TRBJ2-3; no clear D gene. Per germline, CDR1 SQVTM and CDR2 ANQGSEA. The CDR3 is 12 residues long. V lost 1 base and J lost 4, with 6 bases in between. CDR3 coding DNA: TGCAGCGTTGAAGTTTCCGCAGATACGCAGTATTTT. This translates into CSVEVSADTQYF.

At least ten counts were recorded for this clonotype. The V gene is TRBV4-2, the J gene TRBJ2-7; 9 bases fit TRBD2. The germline gives CDR1 LGHNA, CDR2 YNFKEQ. The CDR3 is 15 residues long. Unmatched junction bases numbered 6, after V lost 3 bases and J lost 3 bases. Here the CDR3 DNA reads TGTGCCAGCAGCCAGGGGATAGCGGGAGTCTACGAGCAGTACTTC. Translating gives CASSQGIAGVYEQYF.

The CDR3 DNA sequence: TGCGCCAGCAGTGGACTAGCGGGGCGGAGTGTTTTTCCAGAGACCCAGTACTTC. Protein: CASSGLAGRSVFPETQYF. The chain links TRBV4-3 to TRBJ2-5; 12 nucleotides agree with TRBD2. Trimming at V came to 6 bases and at J to 4 bases, leaving 15 bases not matched to a gene. This CDR3 region has 18 residues. The germline gives CDR1 LGHNA, CDR2 YSLEER.

This rearrangement joins TRBV12-3 or TRBV12-4 to TRBJ2-5, with 14 bases matching TRBD2. J gave up 0 bases and V 9 bases, and 6 bases lay outside the gene matches. The CDR3 loop spans 16 amino acids. The CDR3: CARGLAGGRYQETQYF. The CDR3 nucleotides read TGTGCCAGAGGACTAGCGGGAGGCCGGTACCAAGAGACCCAGTACTTC.

This clonotype was seen more than once but under ten times. J is TRBJ2-4 and V is TRBV6-2 or TRBV6-3; 15 positions match TRBD2. Trimming took 5 bases from V and 9 from J; bases not matched to a gene: 5. CDR3 length: 15 residues. Germline V gene sequence: CDR1 MNHEY, CDR2 SVGEGT. The CDR3: CASSDGLAGGGIQYF. The CDR3 DNA follows: TGTGCCAGCAGTGACGGACTAGCGGGAGGGGGCATTCAGTACTTC.